The source of this T cell receptor beta chain is a study of blood T cell repertoires in COVID-19. Background on the study: Italy, Spain and the United States were the sources of the convalescent and acute COVID-19 samples. Sources were T cells, B-cell-depleted T cells, or PBMCs; the material itself was cDNA or gDNA.

Original processing methods: Estimation of nucleated cell counts relied on the amplification of reference gene primers. The protocol was immunoSEQ multiplex PCR, while the TCRdb copy is restricted to in-frame clones and leaves out a portion. V and J calls plus clone size are reproduced from that table; the DNA served to infer D and trimming. The sample holds about 190,000 clones, approximately 85% seen once. CDR3 length equals 15 residues. Germline-derived CDR1 and CDR2 are SGHDT and YYEEEE. V was cut by 0 bases and J by 7 bases, with 14 bases left in between. This clone was found a few times. The V and J genes are TRBV5-6 and TRBJ2-1; perhaps TRBD2 as D (6 bases). The source material was peripheral blood. This sequence was found in a woman aged 70-85 years with active or convalescent COVID-19. In DNA, the CDR3 is TGTGCCAGCAGCTTGGCGGGGAGGTTTGAGAATGAGCAGTTCTTC. This codes for CASSLAGRFENEQFF.